The 32 T cell receptor beta chains below were found in one sample sequenced in a study of metastatic and nonmetastatic thyroid tumors. Patients were all untreated before their thyroid surgery. TCRdb re-analyzed the PCR reads using MiXCR. The table includes some 5,600 clones, 25% to 35% detected once. Sequencing was done on a sample of adjacent normal tissue. The receptor source for this set is a female donor with papillary thyroid cancer or a benign thyroid nodule (not recorded which). Some clones in this sample may be carry-over from other donors' samples.

The chain couples TRBV7-3 to TRBJ2-3, with TRBD2 matching over 11 bases. This CDR3 is built from 18 residues. CDR1 is SGHTA and CDR2 is FQGTGA in the germline V gene. V lost 5 bases, J lost 3 bases, and 13 bases stayed unmatched. The CDR3 sequence is CASSITLAGGPGTDTQYF. The CDR3 DNA sequence: TGTGCCAGCAGCATCACTTTAGCGGGGGGGCCAGGAACAGATACGCAGTATTTT.

Concerning this clone: This clone may be a read error of a much larger clone one base away. V and J are TRBV7-8 and TRBJ2-7; 14 nucleotides line up with TRBD2. This CDR3 comprises 18 residues. Unmatched junction bases numbered 9, after V lost 5 bases and J lost 0 bases. The germline V gene has CDR1 SGHVS and CDR2 FQNEAQ. CDR3 in amino acids: CASSPRTSGGSSSYEQYF. The CDR3 region has the DNA TGTGCCAGCAGCCCCAGGACTAGCGGGGGGTCAAGCTCCTACGAGCAGTACTTC.

The chain is built from TRBV6-5 and TRBJ2-1, with TRBD2 identical over 10 bases. Germline loops: CDR1 MNHEY, CDR2 SVGAGI. V lost 4 bases and J lost 10; bases outside the gene matches: 22. There are 19 residues in the CDR3. The CDR3 protein is CASSSPTQLTSGWEVEQFF. The CDR3 nucleotides are TGTGCCAGCAGTTCTCCAACCCAATTGACTAGCGGGTGGGAAGTGGAGCAGTTCTTC.

The sample holds a few counts of this clone. This chain joins TRBV2 and TRBJ2-1; 9 nucleotides match TRBD2. The ends lost 6 bases at V and 8 bases at J; junction bases unmatched: 11. CDR3 size: 15 residues. The germline V gene has CDR1 SNHLY and CDR2 FYNNEI. The CDR3 coding sequence is TGTGCCAGCAGGGTAGCGGGAGCAGGGTTCCATGAGCAGTTCTTC. Translation gives CASRVAGAGFHEQFF.

The table lists this clone with a few counts. The genes are TRBV12-3 or TRBV12-4 and TRBJ2-5; 11 nucleotides agree with TRBD2. The CDR3 is 17 amino acids. The J segment lost 1 base and the V segment lost 5 bases, leaving 9 bases of the junction unmatched. CDR3 nucleotides: TGTGCCAGCAGTCTCGGACTAGCGGGTGTTCCCCAAGAGACCCAGTACTTC. Residues: CASSLGLAGVPQETQYF.

This clone was detected a few times. The chain couples TRBV5-6 to TRBJ1-4; D gene uncertain. Per the germline V gene, CDR1 is SGHDT and CDR2 is YYEEEE. The V end lost 0 bases, the J end lost 6 bases, and 15 bases lay between the germline ends. This CDR3 is 16 amino acids long. Here the CDR3 reads CASSLAPGPGDEKLFF. In DNA form, the CDR3 reads TGTGCCAGCAGCTTGGCCCCGGGTCCCGGGGATGAAAAACTGTTTTTT.

In regard to this clone: A much larger clonotype is one base distant, so this may be a read error. The rearrangement uses TRBV20-1 and TRBJ2-1, with D perhaps given as TRBD1 or TRBD2 (6 bases each). Between the trimmed V and J ends, which lost 1 base and 7 bases, there was a span of 14 bases. From germline, CDR1 is DFQATT and CDR2 SNEGSKA (reference sequence). The CDR3 has 14 amino acids. The CDR3 loop reads CSARVTGARNEQFF. CDR3 in DNA: TGCAGTGCTAGAGTAACGGGGGCGCGGAATGAGCAGTTCTTC.

This clone was seen a single time. The chain carries TRBV3-1 and TRBJ1-2, with D possibly being TRBD1 (5 bases). CDR3 length equals 14 residues. In germline, CDR1 is LGHDT, CDR2 YNNKEL (reference sequence). Trimming cost V 1 base and J 2 bases, with 8 bases left between them. The CDR3 DNA follows: TGTGCCAGCAGCCAAGCCGAGGGGAACTATGGCTACACCTTC. It specifies CASSQAEGNYGYTF. The full variable domain, with the rest looked up from reference TRBV3-1 and TRBJ1-2, is DTAVSQTPKYLVTQMGNDKSIKCEQNLGHDTMYWYKQDSKKFLKIMFSYNNKELIINETVPNRFSPKSPDKAHLNLHINSLELGDSAVYFCASSQAEGNYGYTFGSGTRLTVV.

This clone was picked up a small number of times. The chain couples TRBV6-5 to TRBJ2-7, with unresolved D. Germline V gives CDR1 MNHEY, CDR2 SVGAGI. The ends were cut back, 0 bases at V and 5 bases at J, with 11 bases in the middle. CDR3 length equals 14 residues. Here the CDR3 reads CASSYSKIPHEQYF. The DNA of the CDR3 is TGTGCCAGCAGTTACTCGAAGATACCTCACGAGCAGTACTTC.

This clone was seen more than once but under ten times. The rearrangement links TRBV28 to TRBJ2-1; 13 bases agree with TRBD2. V gave up 5 bases and J gave up 7 bases; unmatched junction bases: 5. The CDR3 consists of 15 residues. In germline, CDR1 is MDHEN, CDR2 SYDVKM. CDR3 coding DNA: TGTGCCAGCAGTCCGCCGGGACTAGCGGGGAATGAGCAGTTCTTC. Protein product: CASSPPGLAGNEQFF.

Ten or more counts support this clone. J is TRBJ2-3 and V is TRBV27, with D tentatively TRBD1 or TRBD2 (5 bases each). The V end was cut by 1 base, the J end by 1 base, with 12 bases between. Germline loops: CDR1 MNHEY, CDR2 SMNVEV (reference sequence). The CDR3 runs 16 residues. CDR3 in amino acids: CASSLFRGAGTDTQYF. The CDR3 DNA reads as TGTGCCAGCAGTTTATTTAGGGGAGCGGGCACAGATACGCAGTATTTT.

Points on this clone: One base away lies a much larger clone, so this may be a sequencing read error. The chain joins TRBV5-1 to TRBJ1-6, with D maybe TRBD1 (5 bases). This CDR3 has 15 amino acids. Germline V lookup: CDR1 SGHRS, CDR2 YFSETQ. CDR3 sequence reads: CASSLAGRDDSTLHF. In DNA form, the CDR3 reads TGCGCCAGCAGCTTGGCTGGCAGGGACGATTCAACCCTCCACTTT.

This clone was detected many times. This CDR3 is CASSHRQGEARETQYF. In nucleotides, the CDR3 is TGTGCCAGCAGCCACCGACAGGGGGAGGCACGAGAGACCCAGTACTTC. This rearrangement joins TRBV11-3 to TRBJ2-5; 9 bases match TRBD1. The CDR3 consists of 16 residues. CDR1 is SGHNT, CDR2 YENEEA, per germline. V lost 5 bases and J lost 4; bases outside the gene matches: 11.

By share, this clone ranks as medium-sized. CDR3 DNA: TGTGCCAGCAGCCCCGTGGGTGGTGAGGCCCAGTACTTC. Translated, it gives CASSPVGGEAQYF. This chain uses TRBV7-8 with TRBJ2-5, with D unclear. The germline V gene has CDR1 SGHVS and CDR2 FQNEAQ. This CDR3 is 13 amino acids long. V was pared by 5 bases and J by 9 bases, with 16 bases between.

This clone has a handful of counts. This chain joins TRBV11-2 and TRBJ2-1; the match to TRBD2 covers 7 bases. Germline lookup yields CDR1 SGHAT and CDR2 FQNNGV. J was trimmed by 2 bases and V by 8 bases; bases with no gene match: 6. This CDR3 region has 14 residues. The CDR3: CASAPGLTYNEQFF. The CDR3 region has the DNA TGTGCCAGCGCACCGGGACTAACCTACAATGAGCAGTTCTTC. The entire variable domain, with the rest obtained from reference TRBV11-2 and TRBJ2-1, is as follows: EAGVAQSPRYKIIEKRQSVAFWCNPISGHATLYWYQQILGQGPKLLIQFQNNGVVDDSQLPKDRFSAERLKGVDSTLKIQPAKLEDSAVYLCASAPGLTYNEQFFGPGTRLTVL.

The chain couples TRBV6-5 to TRBJ2-3, with D hard to call. The V end was cut by 3 bases, the J end by 14 bases, with 18 bases between. CDR1 and CDR2 (germline): MNHEY, SVGAGI. This CDR3 comprises 13 residues. This CDR3 is CASSYTFTDWVYF. Here the CDR3 DNA reads TGTGCCAGCAGTTATACCTTCACAGATTGGGTGTATTTT.

Details on this clone: Other DNA sequences from this sample encode an identical CDR3 as well. The chain links TRBV2 to TRBJ2-1; D perhaps matches TRBD1 (5 bases). V dropped 6 bases and J dropped 8 bases, with 17 bases sitting between them. The germline V gene has CDR1 SNHLY and CDR2 FYNNEI. This CDR3 region has 14 residues. The CDR3 DNA reads TGTGCCAGCAGCCCGAGCCAGGGTGTGGATGAGCAGTTCTTC. Its protein is CASSPSQGVDEQFF.

In regard to this clone: Just one base apart from a much larger clone, this may be a read error. The chain recombines TRBV6-4 with TRBJ2-1, with TRBD1 matching 9 bases. The germline gives CDR1 MRHNA, CDR2 SNTAGT. The V and J ends lost 2 bases and 6 bases, in that order; junction bases with no gene match: 2. The CDR3 totals 14 residues. CDR3 nucleotides: TGTGCCAGCAGTGACGGGACAGGGCGCAATGAGCAGTTCTTC. It codes for CASSDGTGRNEQFF.

Comment on this clone: A much larger clone differs by one base, so this may be a read error. The chain carries TRBV10-3 and TRBJ2-1; tentatively, D is TRBD1 (5 bases). Deletions cut 3 bases from V and 6 bases from J, with 15 bases between. The CDR3 is made up of 15 amino acids. CDR1 ENHRY and CDR2 SYGVKD come from the germline V gene. CDR3 coding DNA: TGTGCCATCAGTGATTCGGCAGGGCGCCCCAATGAGCAGTTCTTC. Protein: CAISDSAGRPNEQFF.

This chain connects TRBV5-1 to TRBJ2-3; 8 nucleotides line up with TRBD2. V lost 1 base and J lost 1; bases outside the gene matches: 5. This CDR3 spans 16 amino acids. Germline assignment: CDR1 SGHRS and CDR2 YFSETQ. Here the CDR3 reads CASSLLPAGGTDTQYF. For the CDR3, the DNA is TGCGCCAGCAGCTTGCTCCCAGCGGGAGGCACAGATACGCAGTATTTT.

This clone was observed a single time. Given the absence of the conserved phenylalanine or tryptophan at the CDR3 end, a read error is likely. The chain has TRBV19 and TRBJ1-5; D is possibly TRBD1 (5 bases). Germline V gene data show CDR1 as LNHDA and CDR2 as SQIVND (reference sequence). The CDR3 has 13 amino acids. The CDR3 sequence is CASCIRGNQPQHC. In DNA, the CDR3 is TGTGCCAGTTGTATCAGGGGCAATCAGCCCCAGCATTGT.

The chain uses TRBV3-1 and TRBJ2-7; the D gene is possibly TRBD2 (6 bases). Germline V lookup: CDR1 LGHDT, CDR2 YNNKEL (reference sequence). The CDR3 is 11 residues long. V shed 7 bases and J shed 12 bases, with 16 bases lying between them. The CDR3 region has the DNA TGTGCCAGCACCCACGGAGGGACTTGGTACTTC. Its protein product is CASTHGGTWYF.

This clone has more than one count but fewer than ten. The rearrangement uses TRBV5-8 and TRBJ1-4, with 8 nucleotides matching TRBD1. Looked up from germline, CDR1 is SGHTS and CDR2 is YDEGEE. The J segment lost 8 bases and the V segment lost 4 bases, leaving 7 bases of the junction unmatched. The CDR3 sequence is 14 residues long. The CDR3 is CASSHGGQAEKLFF. The CDR3 region has the DNA TGTGCCAGCAGCCATGGGGGACAGGCCGAAAAACTGTTTTTT.

The rearrangement joins TRBV20-1 to TRBJ2-7, with D tentatively TRBD1 (5 bases). This CDR3 comprises 14 residues. The V end was cut by 3 bases, the J end by 3 bases, with 15 bases between. Germline V gene lookup returns CDR1 DFQATT and CDR2 SNEGSKA (reference sequence). CDR3 loop: CSASGNWQGYEQYF. CDR3 coding DNA: TGCAGTGCTAGTGGGAATTGGCAGGGCTACGAGCAGTACTTC.

This clone was seen a few times. Germline and junction disagree at one end, which may indicate a read error. This chain connects TRBV5-4 to TRBJ2-1, with 7 bases fitting TRBD1. Germline CDR1 SGHNT, CDR2 YYREEE (reference sequence). CDR3 length equals 17 residues. The CDR3 protein is CASSLAKGASTYNEQSF. DNA of the CDR3: TGTGCCAGCAGCTTGGCCAAGGGGGCTAGTACCTACAATGAGCAGTCCTTC.

In its sample, this clone ranks as medium-sized. V usage is TRBV12-5 and J usage is TRBJ2-2; D is perhaps TRBD2 (5 bases). CDR1 and CDR2 from the germline V gene are LGHNT and FRNRAP. The CDR3 loop spans 14 amino acids. The ends were cut back, 6 bases at V and 5 bases at J, with 13 bases in the middle. The CDR3 reads CASGWTPGTGELFF. CDR3 nucleotide sequence: TGTGCTAGTGGGTGGACCCCGGGGACCGGGGAGCTGTTTTTT.

The V and J genes are TRBV20-1 and TRBJ2-7; TRBD2 agrees at 10 bases. Per germline, CDR1 DFQATT and CDR2 SNEGSKA (reference sequence). The ends lost 3 bases at V and 3 bases at J; junction bases unmatched: 5. The CDR3 has 14 amino acids. CDR3 loop: CSASLASGSYEQYF. The CDR3 nucleotides read TGCAGTGCTAGTTTGGCTAGCGGGAGCTACGAGCAGTACTTC.

This clone ranks as medium-sized. The chain uses TRBV10-3 and TRBJ2-1, with TRBD1 matching over 9 bases. CDR3 length equals 15 residues. Germline assignment: CDR1 ENHRY and CDR2 SYGVKD. V lost 6 bases, J lost 1 base, and 4 bases stayed unmatched. In DNA form, the CDR3 reads TGTGCCATCAGAGCCGGGACAGGGTCCTACAATGAGCAGTTCTTC. Amino acids: CAIRAGTGSYNEQFF.

The chain couples TRBV6-1 to TRBJ1-1; tentative D call: TRBD1 (5 bases). The CDR3 is 14 residues long. V was trimmed by 8 bases and J by 5 bases, leaving 18 bases between them. Germline CDR1 reads MNHNS; CDR2 reads SASEGT. The DNA of the CDR3 is TGTGCCAGCTTCGGTGGGGGAGAGAGGACTGAAGCTTTCTTT. This gives the protein CASFGGGERTEAFF.

This clone counts as medium-sized (0.01 to 0.1%). The chain has TRBV2 and TRBJ1-2, with D perhaps TRBD1 (5 bases). Trimming shortened V by 7 bases and J by 6 bases, and 9 bases separated the two germline ends. CDR3 size: 11 residues. Germline V lookup: CDR1 SNHLY, CDR2 FYNNEI. The CDR3 DNA reads TGTGCCAGCACCCGAGGGGATGGCTACACCTTC. Translating gives CASTRGDGYTF.

As to this clone: Possible read error: a much larger clone is one base away. The chain combines TRBV5-1 with TRBJ2-1, with 7 bases aligning to TRBD1. This CDR3 is 16 amino acids long. The V segment lost 0 bases and the J segment 5 bases; nucleotides outside the gene matches: 8. Per the germline V gene, CDR1 is SGHRS and CDR2 is YFSETQ. The CDR3 here is CASSLETGARNNEQFF. The CDR3, as DNA: TGCGCCAGCAGCTTGGAAACAGGGGCGCGGAACAATGAGCAGTTCTTC.

By sample share, this clone is medium-sized. V and J are TRBV6-1 and TRBJ2-5; TRBD1 agrees at 9 bases. This CDR3 comprises 14 residues. CDR1 and CDR2 from the germline V gene are MNHNS and SASEGT. The J segment lost 5 bases and the V segment lost 5 bases, leaving 6 bases of the junction unmatched. The CDR3, as DNA: TGTGCCAGCAGTTTGACAGGGGGGTTGGAGACCCAGTACTTC. Translated: CASSLTGGLETQYF.